This entry is about one T cell receptor (beta chain). Germline CDR1 reads MGHRA; CDR2 reads YSYEKL. With 2 bases removed from V and 1 base from J, the gap between germline ends came to 8 bases. CDR3 size: 14 residues. An amount of RNA that ranged from roughly 0.45 to 1 ug was reverse transcribed with random hexamers. TCRdb analysed the immunoSEQ multiplex PCR reads with MiXCR anew, one entry per CDR3 protein. Of about 300,000 distinct CDR3 sequences listed, 70% to 90% are singletons. This sample is drawn from a study of CD8 T cells in Susac syndrome. The source material was CD8+ T cells from PBMCs. This chain links TRBV4-1 with TRBJ1-1, with D unclear. The sequence came from a human donor with multiple sclerosis. CDR3 DNA sequence: TGCGCCAGCAGCCAATATATATCGAACACTGAAGCTTTCTTT. Protein product: CASSQYISNTEAFF.